Below, 27 T cell receptor beta chains from the same sample are listed, as sequenced in a study of shared clonotypes between healthy human individuals. Profiling relied on immunoSEQ multiplex PCR, and the TCRdb table lists in-frame clones only, not all of them. The table records approximately 1.5 million clones, approximately 98% of them present only once. Input material: naive CD4+ T cells sorted from blood. Indicated subset: CD45RA+ positively selected. The receptors shown here come from a man aged 25-45 years in good health.

This chain joins TRBV5-1 and TRBJ2-1; 7 nucleotides line up with TRBD2. CDR1 is SGHRS, CDR2 YFSETQ, per germline. This CDR3 region has 17 residues. V dropped 1 base and J dropped 1; count of bases not matched to a gene: 8. The CDR3 spells CASSLLGTGLSYNEQFF. In DNA, the CDR3 is TGCGCCAGCAGCTTGTTGGGGACGGGACTATCCTACAATGAGCAGTTCTTC.

The gene calls are TRBV27 and TRBJ1-2; no clear D gene. The V gene's germline CDR1 is MNHEY and CDR2 SMNVEV (reference sequence). This CDR3 contains 15 residues. The ends were cut back, 6 bases at V and 2 bases at J, with 16 bases in the middle. CDR3 residues: CASSPLRATNYGYTF. CDR3 in DNA: TGTGCCAGCAGCCCACTTAGGGCTACAAACTATGGCTACACCTTC.

The chain recombines TRBV13 with TRBJ2-7; D ambiguous. The CDR3 extends over 14 amino acids. Trimming shortened V by 6 bases and J by 0 bases, and 12 bases separated the two germline ends. Germline V gives CDR1 PRHDT, CDR2 FYEKMQ (reference sequence). The CDR3 is CASSAQRSSYEQYF. The CDR3 coding sequence is TGTGCCAGCAGTGCCCAAAGGAGCTCCTACGAGCAGTACTTC.

This chain links TRBV4-1 with TRBJ2-4, with 8 positions matching TRBD1. Germline trimming cut 2 bases from V and 1 base from J; bases unmatched to any gene: 1. This CDR3 spans 15 amino acids. Germline V gene sequence: CDR1 MGHRA, CDR2 YSYEKL. The CDR3 coding sequence is TGCGCCAGCAGCCAACGACAGGGGGCCAAAAACATTCAGTACTTC. The encoded protein is CASSQRQGAKNIQYF.

The sample holds one count of this clone. The V gene is TRBV11-1, the J gene TRBJ2-1; D is undetermined. The CDR3 consists of 17 residues. In germline, CDR1 is SGHAT, CDR2 FQDESV (reference sequence). V lost 0 bases and J 0 bases, leaving 12 bases between the germline ends. The CDR3 DNA reads as TGTGCCAGCAGCTTAGCAGAACGGCGGAACTCCTACAATGAGCAGTTCTTC. This gives the protein CASSLAERRNSYNEQFF.

This clone was observed once. J is TRBJ2-3 and V is TRBV29-1; 11 positions agree with TRBD2. Trimming cost V 6 bases and J 6 bases; bases outside gene matches: 8. This CDR3 is 14 amino acids long. Germline loops: CDR1 SQVTM, CDR2 ANQGSEA. CDR3 sequence: CSVDLAGGRDTQYF. The DNA of the CDR3 is TGCAGCGTCGACTTAGCGGGAGGGCGTGATACGCAGTATTTT.

The V gene is TRBV11-3, the J gene TRBJ2-2; 7 bases are a match to TRBD2. V dropped 5 bases and J dropped 1; count of bases not matched to a gene: 13. The germline V gene encodes CDR1 SGHNT and CDR2 YENEEA. The CDR3 length is 18 residues. This CDR3 reads CASSPGALWGGNTGELFF. CDR3 in DNA: TGTGCCAGCAGCCCGGGAGCGTTGTGGGGGGGGAACACCGGGGAGCTGTTTTTT.

The chain joins TRBV21-1 to TRBJ2-7; TRBD1 was called by the table and not checked on the DNA. TRBV21-1 is reported as a pseudogene. This CDR3 has 11 residues. The CDR3: CASRTGYGKYF. The CDR3 DNA reads TGTGCCAGCAGGACAGGGTATGGGAAGTACTTC.

The count of this clone is one. The chain has TRBV5-1 and TRBJ1-2; 8 bases fit TRBD1. This CDR3 region has 14 residues. Germline V lookup: CDR1 SGHRS, CDR2 YFSETQ. Germline trimming cut 0 bases from V and 5 bases from J; bases unmatched to any gene: 3. This CDR3 reads CASSLVQGGYGYTF. CDR3 DNA: TGCGCCAGCAGCTTGGTACAGGGGGGATATGGCTACACCTTC.

V usage is TRBV11-2 and J usage is TRBJ2-2; the D call may be TRBD1 or TRBD2 (5 bases each). Germline V gene lookup returns CDR1 SGHAT and CDR2 FQNNGV. Trimming took 5 bases from V and 8 from J, leaving 21 bases between them. The CDR3 totals 16 residues. CDR3 DNA sequence: TGTGCCAGCAGCACATTGGGACGCGGGCGTAGGGGGGAGCTGTTTTTT. Translated: CASSTLGRGRRGELFF.

The V and J genes are TRBV10-3 and TRBJ2-7; the D gene is possibly TRBD2 (6 bases). Looked up from germline, CDR1 is ENHRY and CDR2 is SYGVKD. The V end was cut by 5 bases, the J end by 1 base, with 12 bases between. The CDR3 spans 14 residues. The CDR3 sequence is CAISSGVASYEQYF. The CDR3 DNA follows: TGTGCCATCAGTTCGGGAGTGGCATCCTACGAGCAGTACTTC.

This chain links TRBV18 with TRBJ1-2, with D perhaps matching TRBD1 (5 bases). The CDR3 extends over 15 amino acids. V dropped 0 bases and J dropped 7 bases, with 15 bases sitting between them. Germline V gene sequence: CDR1 KGHSH, CDR2 LQKENI. CDR3 coding DNA: TGTGCCAGCTCACCACCGGCTCAGGGCTCCCTTGGCTACACCTTC. It encodes CASSPPAQGSLGYTF.

The V and J genes are TRBV10-3 and TRBJ2-1, with 8 bases aligning to TRBD2. Germline V lookup: CDR1 ENHRY, CDR2 SYGVKD. CDR3 length: 15 residues. V lost 3 bases and J lost 5; bases outside the gene matches: 6. The CDR3 DNA reads TGTGCCATCAGTGACACGGGACTAGACGACAATGAGCAGTTCTTC. This sequence encodes CAISDTGLDDNEQFF.

The chain employs TRBV20-1 and TRBJ2-7; TRBD1 matches 9 bases. The V and J ends lost 7 bases and 3 bases, in that order; junction bases with no gene match: 1. Germline V gives CDR1 DFQATT, CDR2 SNEGSKA (reference sequence). The CDR3 spans 11 residues. The CDR3 DNA follows: TGCAGTGGGGGACAGGGCTACGAGCAGTACTTC. Translation: CSGGQGYEQYF.

This clone was seen a single time. The chain uses TRBV29-1 and TRBJ2-1, with 7 nucleotides matching TRBD2. V shed 8 bases and J 4 bases; nucleotides not matched to a gene: 8. This CDR3 spans 13 amino acids. CDR1 is SQVTM and CDR2 is ANQGSEA in the germline V gene. Written as DNA, the CDR3 is TGCAGCATGGAGCGGGAACGGTACAATGAGCAGTTCTTC. It codes for CSMERERYNEQFF.

CDR3 loop: CASSQGTLAAATNEKLFF. DNA for the CDR3: TGCGCCAGCAGCCAGGGGACCCTCGCGGCCGCAACTAATGAAAAACTGTTTTTT. The gene calls are TRBV4-3 and TRBJ1-4, with D possibly matching TRBD1 (5 bases). V gave up 3 bases and J gave up 0 bases, with 17 bases separating them. Germline V gives CDR1 LGHNA, CDR2 YSLEER. The CDR3 runs to 18 residues.

The chain links TRBV28 to TRBJ2-2, with D perhaps TRBD1 or TRBD2 (5 bases each). From germline, CDR1 is MDHEN and CDR2 SYDVKM. The CDR3 contains 16 residues. V was trimmed by 3 bases and J by 4 bases, leaving 15 bases between them. As DNA, the CDR3 is TGTGCCAGCAGTTTGGGCAGGGTTGAGGGCACCGGGGAGCTGTTTTTT. As protein: CASSLGRVEGTGELFF.

Regarding this clone: The sample carries other DNA sequences with the same CDR3. The chain joins TRBV9 to TRBJ2-1; D may be TRBD1 (5 bases). Deletions cut 1 base from V and 2 bases from J, with 7 bases between. Germline V gives CDR1 SGDLS, CDR2 YYNGEE. This CDR3 spans 14 amino acids. CDR3: CASSVRGPYNEQFF. CDR3 in DNA: TGTGCCAGCAGCGTAAGGGGCCCCTACAATGAGCAGTTCTTC. Drawing the rest from reference TRBV9 and TRBJ2-1, the complete variable domain is DSGVTQTPKHLITATGQRVTLRCSPRSGDLSVYWYQQSLDQGLQFLIQYYNGEERAKGNILERFSAQQFPDLHSELNLSSLELGDSALYFCASSVRGPYNEQFFGPGTRLTVL.

The rearrangement uses TRBV6-6 and TRBJ2-7; 7 bases line up with TRBD1. Germline CDR1 and CDR2: MNHNY and SVGAGI (reference sequence). The V and J ends lost 4 bases and 0 bases, in that order; junction bases with no gene match: 9. The CDR3 length is 16 residues. Written as DNA, the CDR3 is TGTGCCAGCAGTTCGAAGGACAGGTCGAGCTCCTACGAGCAGTACTTC. It yields the protein CASSSKDRSSSYEQYF.

This clone was seen only once. The V and J genes are TRBV30 and TRBJ2-1, with D perhaps TRBD2 (6 bases). The CDR3 contains 12 residues. The V end lost 2 bases, the J end lost 8 bases, and 10 bases lay between the germline ends. Germline CDR1 reads GTSNPN; CDR2 reads SVGIG (reference sequence). The CDR3 bases are TGTGCCTGGAGTTCGGGAGACGATGAGCAGTTCTTC. This gives the protein CAWSSGDDEQFF. Full variable domain (outside the CDR3, taken from reference TRBV30 and TRBJ2-1): SQTIHQWPATLVQPVGSPLSLECTVEGTSNPNLYWYRQAAGRGLQLLFYSVGIGQISSEVPQNLSASRPQDRQFILSSKKLLLSDSGFYLCAWSSGDDEQFFGPGTRLTVL.

Concerning this clone itself: Other DNA sequences from this sample encode an identical CDR3 as well. The J gene is TRBJ1-1, the V gene TRBV5-6, with a tentative D call TRBD1 (6 bases). CDR1 and CDR2 from the germline V gene are SGHDT and YYEEEE. With 2 bases removed from V and 1 base from J, the gap between germline ends came to 9 bases. This CDR3 is built from 14 residues. The CDR3 protein is CASSLTGSNTEAFF. The CDR3 DNA follows: TGTGCCAGCAGCTTAACAGGGTCGAACACTGAAGCTTTCTTT.

This clone has only one observation. CDR3 coding DNA: TGTGCCAGCTCACCACGACAGGGGGTTGACACCGGGGAGCTGTTTTTT. Translated, it gives CASSPRQGVDTGELFF. The chain is built from TRBV18 and TRBJ2-2; TRBD1 matches 9 bases. The CDR3 has 16 amino acids. The germline V gene encodes CDR1 KGHSH and CDR2 LQKENI. Unmatched junction bases numbered 3, after V lost 1 base and J lost 3 bases.

The chain has TRBV9 and TRBJ1-2; perhaps TRBD1 as D (6 bases). The CDR3 extends over 14 amino acids. The V gene's germline CDR1 is SGDLS and CDR2 YYNGEE. Trimming cost V 5 bases and J 6 bases, with 17 bases left between them. The CDR3 region is CASSTGGSGNGYTF. The CDR3 nucleotides read TGTGCCAGCAGTACGGGGGGCAGCGGCAATGGCTACACCTTC.

This clone was picked up one time. The chain recombines TRBV18 with TRBJ2-3; D ambiguous. The CDR3 consists of 16 residues. Germline-derived CDR1 and CDR2 are KGHSH and LQKENI. V was clipped by 3 bases and J by 0 bases, with 13 bases between them. Here the CDR3 reads CASSPPNFGSTDTQYF. In DNA form, the CDR3 reads TGTGCCAGCTCACCCCCGAACTTCGGGAGCACAGATACGCAGTATTTT.

CDR3 bases: TGTGCCAGTAGCATGGCATTACCGCTTGAAAAACTGTTTTTT. This codes for CASSMALPLEKLFF. The chain uses TRBV19 and TRBJ1-4; no firm D call. This CDR3 has 14 amino acids. Germline lookup yields CDR1 LNHDA and CDR2 SQIVND (reference sequence). V was pared by 6 bases and J by 7 bases, with 15 bases between.

The CDR3: CASSEGQAGYEQYF. The DNA of the CDR3 is TGCGCCAGCAGTGAGGGGCAGGCCGGATACGAGCAGTACTTC. J is TRBJ2-7 and V is TRBV10-1; D uncertain. Germline V gene data show CDR1 as WNHNN and CDR2 as SYGVQD (reference sequence). V dropped 2 bases and J dropped 4 bases, with 12 bases sitting between them. This CDR3 contains 14 residues.

This clone was detected only once. V gene TRBV18 combines with J gene TRBJ2-2; D call uncertain. V was clipped by 3 bases and J by 2 bases, with 13 bases between them. The CDR3 loop spans 16 amino acids. The germline CDR1 and CDR2 sequences are KGHSH and LQKENI. CDR3 in amino acids: CASSPLQAANTGELFF. The DNA for the CDR3 is TGTGCCAGCTCACCCTTGCAGGCAGCAAACACCGGGGAGCTGTTTTTT.